This TCR beta chain comes out of a study of CD8 T cells in Susac syndrome. Study-level information: The sequenced Susac syndrome patients included about 6 who had clinically active disease and eight or nine who were in remission. Treatment at blood withdrawal was none, corticosteroids, or intravenous immunoglobulin alone in Susac syndrome patients. Regarding the study as a whole: The CD4+ T cell repertoires that were profiled in Susac syndrome showed no clonal expansion.

The CDR3 length is 13 residues. With 1 base removed from V and 1 base from J, the gap between germline ends came to 8 bases. Germline V CDR1 and CDR2: SQVTM, ANQGSEA. With respect to this clonotype: The antigen is undetermined.

Random hexamers were used to reverse transcribe 0.5 to 1 ug of RNA. By means of immunoSEQ multiplex PCR, TCR beta CDR3 spanning 54 Vbeta and 13 Jbeta underwent amplification. TCRdb re-called the immunoSEQ multiplex PCR reads with MiXCR, one entry per CDR3 protein. The data hold tens of thousands of distinct CDR3 sequences, with around 94% observed a single time. The chain couples TRBV29-1 to TRBJ2-7; weak D call: TRBD2 (6 bases). The sequence was collected from a human donor with Susac syndrome. The sample comprised CD4+ T cells from PBMCs. The CDR3 loop reads CSVEVAGSYEQYF. Here the CDR3 DNA reads TGCAGCGTTGAAGTGGCGGGGTCCTACGAGCAGTACTTC.